Described below is a single T cell receptor beta chain sequence and its context. Antigen unknown. TCRdb's copy holds only in-frame clones and misses some; the assay was immunoSEQ multiplex PCR. Of 15,000 to 20,000 clones in the sample, around 66% were seen once. Analysis of PBMCs was direct, with no culture step. This sample stems from a study of neoadjuvant anti-PD-1 for oral cavity cancer. Study background: Around day 43, patients without progression received a fourth nivolumab dose before surgery.

Germline-derived CDR1 and CDR2 are LNHNV and YYDKDF (reference sequence). Between the trimmed V and J ends, which lost 0 bases and 4 bases, there was a span of 18 bases. The CDR3 runs to 18 residues. Overall study findings and caveats: Pretreatment Treg/Th17 ratio correlated inversely with post-treatment tumor clonality. With three patients per group, TCR findings need larger cohorts.

The sequencing here drew on PBMCs, taken before nivolumab (anti-PD-1) treatment. The sequence derives from a person between 35 and 79 years old with oral cavity squamous cell carcinoma. The chain has TRBV15 and TRBJ2-2, with D possibly being TRBD2 (7 bases). The chain's CDR3 is CATSRDRVAGDTTGELFF. CDR3 coding DNA: TGTGCCACCAGCAGAGATCGGGTGGCGGGGGACACCACCGGGGAGCTGTTTTTT.